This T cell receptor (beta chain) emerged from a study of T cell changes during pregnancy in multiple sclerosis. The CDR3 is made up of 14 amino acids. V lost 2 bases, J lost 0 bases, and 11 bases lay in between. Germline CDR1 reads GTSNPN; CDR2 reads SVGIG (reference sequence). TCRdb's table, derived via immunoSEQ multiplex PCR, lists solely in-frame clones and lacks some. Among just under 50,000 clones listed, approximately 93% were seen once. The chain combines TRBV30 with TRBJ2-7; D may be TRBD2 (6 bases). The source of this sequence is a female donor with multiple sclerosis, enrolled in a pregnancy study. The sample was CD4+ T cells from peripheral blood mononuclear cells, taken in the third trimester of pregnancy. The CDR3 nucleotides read TGTGCCTGGAGTAATGGGGGGAGCTCCTACGAGCAGTACTTC. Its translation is CAWSNGGSSYEQYF.